The rows below give T cell receptor beta chains drawn from one sample of a study of cytomegalovirus exposure and HLA in healthy donors. Clones were sequenced by immunoSEQ multiplex PCR, and TCRdb holds only the in-frame ones, with some missing. This table has roughly 150,000 clones, 85% appearing once. The sample consisted of PBMCs. These receptors were collected from a boy aged 2 to 9 in good health and CMV-seronegative. Each CDR3 is given with its conserved first and last residue. The order of the fields is J gene, V gene, clone size, D gene, CDR3 DNA, CDR3 protein. The D gene is left open where the match is weak. The size of a clone is reported for some rows only, either as once, few or many, or as a class for expanded clones.

>TRBJ2-2|TRBV6-4|.|TRBD1
TGTGCCAGCAGTTGGACAGGGTTCACCGGGGAGCTGTTTTTT
CASSWTGFTGELFF
>TRBJ2-1|TRBV9|.|.
TGTGCCAGCAGCTGGACAGGCTCCAGCGGGAGCTCCTACAATGAGCAGTTCTTC
CASSWTGSSGSSYNEQFF
>TRBJ2-7|TRBV6-1|few|TRBD2
TGTGCCAGCAGTGAAACGGCTAGCGGAACCTACGAGCAGTACTTC
CASSETASGTYEQYF
>TRBJ1-2|TRBV30|few|.
TGTGCCTGGGGAGGGCCCGCTGAGCCTAACTATGGCTACACCTTC
CAWGGPAEPNYGYTF
>TRBJ1-1|TRBV5-4|.|TRBD1
TGTGCCAGCAGCCTGGGAGGGGGCGGCACTGAAGCTTTCTTT
CASSLGGGGTEAFF
>TRBJ2-7|TRBV29-1|.|.
TGCAGCGTTGAAGATCGGTCCCCCTATTACGAGCAGTACTTC
CSVEDRSPYYEQYF
>TRBJ2-3|TRBV19|once|TRBD2
TGTGCCAGTAGTATACCACATAGCGGGGGGCCCGTAGATACGCAGTATTTT
CASSIPHSGGPVDTQYF
>TRBJ2-2|TRBV2|.|.
TGTGCCAGCAGTGTTACGACTTCCACCGGGGAGCTGTTTTTT
CASSVTTSTGELFF
>TRBJ2-3|TRBV5-6|.|.
TGTGCCAGCAGCTTGTTGCAGGGCACAGATACGCAGTATTTT
CASSLLQGTDTQYF
>TRBJ2-1|TRBV28|.|TRBD2
TGTGCCAGCAGTTTTGCGGCTAGCGGGAGGGCCCCCCATGAGCAGTTCTTC
CASSFAASGRAPHEQFF
>TRBJ1-2|TRBV11-2|.|TRBD1
TGTGCCAGCAGCTCGACAGGGGCTTCGTTCTATGGCTACACCTTC
CASSSTGASFYGYTF
>TRBJ2-2|TRBV7-8|.|TRBD1
TGTGCCAGCAGCGGAACACAGGGGGCGCAGGGCGGGGAGCTGTTTTTT
CASSGTQGAQGGELFF
>TRBJ2-3|TRBV10-1|.|.
TGCGCCAGCAGCTTCACAGATACGCAGTATTTT
CASSFTDTQYF
>TRBJ2-3|TRBV10-1|once|TRBD2
TGCGCCAGCAGTGAGATAAGCGGGGGTGAAGATACGCAGTATTTT
CASSEISGGEDTQYF
>TRBJ2-7|TRBV10-3|once|.
TGTGCCATCAGTGAGACAACAGGGTACGAGCAGTACTTC
CAISETTGYEQYF
>TRBJ1-1|TRBV5-1|.|TRBD1
TGCGCCAGCAGCTTGGCCGGGACAGGGAACACTGAAGCTTTCTTT
CASSLAGTGNTEAFF
>TRBJ2-2|TRBV2|.|TRBD2
TGTGCCAGCAGTGGCCCTAGCGGAGGCAACACCGGGGAGCTGTTTTTT
CASSGPSGGNTGELFF
>TRBJ2-7|TRBV7-9|.|.
TGTGCCAGCAGGGAAGACAGCGCAAAATCCTACGAGCAGTACTTC
CASREDSAKSYEQYF
>TRBJ1-1|TRBV28|.|.
TGTGCCAGCAGTCGCGAGCCAGGGCGGCTGAACACTGAAGCTTTCTTT
CASSREPGRLNTEAFF
>TRBJ1-1|TRBV2|.|.
TGTGCCAGCAGAGGCAGGAGGTTGAACACTGAAGCTTTCTTT
CASRGRRLNTEAFF
>TRBJ2-3|TRBV2|.|.
TGTGCCAGCAGTGCAGTAAGCACAGATACGCAGTATTTT
CASSAVSTDTQYF
>TRBJ2-5|TRBV7-2|.|TRBD2
TGTGCCAGCAGCTTAGAGTTTAGTTGGACTAGCGGGGCCCCGGAGACCCAGTACTTC
CASSLEFSWTSGAPETQYF
>TRBJ1-4|TRBV7-5|.|.
TGTGTCAGAAGCTTACCTCCGGGACAGATTAATGAAAAACTGTTTTTT
CVRSLPPGQINEKLFF
>TRBJ1-2|TRBV28|.|.
TGTGCCAGCAGTTCCAGACAACCGGGAGGGCATGGCTACACCTTC
CASSSRQPGGHGYTF
>TRBJ2-2|TRBV28|.|TRBD1
TGTGCCAGCACAAAAGGGGGCAGGGCGAACACCGGGGAGCTGTTTTTT
CASTKGGRANTGELFF
>TRBJ2-3|TRBV7-9|few|.
TGTGCCAGCAGCTTAGGCGACAGGCACACAGATACGCAGTATTTT
CASSLGDRHTDTQYF
>TRBJ2-1|TRBV29-1|.|TRBD2
TGCAGCGTCCTGACTAGCGGGAGCTCCTACAATGAGCAGTTCTTC
CSVLTSGSSYNEQFF
>TRBJ2-1|TRBV7-3|.|TRBD2
TGTGCCAGCAGCTTGAGACTAGCGGGAGGGGATGAGCAGTTCTTC
CASSLRLAGGDEQFF
>TRBJ1-1|TRBV5-4|.|.
TGTGCCAGCAGCCCTGGCGGGGGAAGGAGCACTGAAGCTTTCTTT
CASSPGGGRSTEAFF
>TRBJ1-1|TRBV28|.|TRBD1
TGTGCCAGCAGTTTAAATACTGGGACAGGGGGCCAGAGAGCTGAAGCTTTCTTT
CASSLNTGTGGQRAEAFF
>TRBJ1-1|TRBV19|once|.
TGTGCCAGTTCCCCACATTTCAACACTGAAGCTTTCTTT
CASSPHFNTEAFF
>TRBJ2-1|TRBV7-8|.|.
TGTGCCAGCAGCACAAACAATGAGCAGTTCTTC
CASSTNNEQFF
>TRBJ1-1|TRBV5-6|.|.
TGTGCCAGCAGCTTGGATGTCCTGGGCTACACTGAAGCTTTCTTT
CASSLDVLGYTEAFF
>TRBJ2-3|TRBV30|.|.
TGTGCCTGGGAGCTGGGGGGAACGGGTCCAGATACGCAGTATTTT
CAWELGGTGPDTQYF
>TRBJ2-2|TRBV9|.|TRBD2
TGTGCCAGCAGCGCAGGAGCGGGAGGGGCGGCCACCGGGGAGCTGTTTTTT
CASSAGAGGAATGELFF
>TRBJ2-1|TRBV27|.|TRBD1
TGTGCCTGCAGTTCCCGGACAGGGAATAAGGATGAGCAGTTCTTC
CACSSRTGNKDEQFF
>TRBJ1-2|TRBV19|.|TRBD1
TGTGCCAGTAGTCCTAGCCCGGGACAGAACTATGGCTACACCTTC
CASSPSPGQNYGYTF
>TRBJ1-2|TRBV28|.|.
TGTGCCAGCCAACGACGGGGAGGCTACACCTTC
CASQRRGGYTF
>TRBJ2-5|TRBV5-1|.|TRBD1
TGCGCCAGCAGCAGGACAGGGTTCCAAGAGACCCAGTACTTC
CASSRTGFQETQYF
>TRBJ2-1|TRBV29-1|.|.
TGCAGCGTTGCGGGGTACAATGAGCAGTTCTTC
CSVAGYNEQFF
>TRBJ2-3|TRBV7-9|.|.
TGTGCCAGCAGCTTAGCCGGGACTGCCACAGATACGCAGTATTTT
CASSLAGTATDTQYF